Listed here are 18 T cell receptor beta chains from one sample, sequenced in a study of blood T cell repertoires in COVID-19. Method: immunoSEQ multiplex PCR; TCRdb's copy keeps in-frame clones and lacks some. Of 40,000 to 55,000 clones in the sample, about 83% were seen once. Source material: peripheral blood. These receptors all come from a man in his forties with acute or convalescent COVID-19.

This rearrangement joins TRBV6-5 to TRBJ1-2; 9 nucleotides match TRBD1. V lost 4 bases and J lost 6; bases outside the gene matches: 9. CDR1 is MNHEY, CDR2 SVGAGI, per germline. The CDR3 spans 15 residues. CDR3 protein: CASSSTGTGRNGYTF. The DNA for the CDR3 is TGTGCCAGCAGTTCAACCGGGACAGGGAGGAATGGCTACACCTTC.

The chain carries TRBV10-3 and TRBJ1-5; a possible D gene is TRBD1 (6 bases). Per germline, CDR1 ENHRY and CDR2 SYGVKD. The CDR3 is 14 amino acids. Trimming took 4 bases from V and 5 from J, leaving 12 bases between them. In nucleotides, the CDR3 is TGTGCCATCAGTGCCGGGACACCTGATCAGCCCCAGCATTTT. Translation: CAISAGTPDQPQHF.

This chain connects TRBV5-4 to TRBJ2-1; TRBD2 aligns across 9 bases. From germline, CDR1 is SGHNT and CDR2 YYREEE (reference sequence). With 0 bases clipped from V and 8 bases from J, the junction kept 6 bases outside the gene matches. The CDR3 is made up of 15 amino acids. CDR3 in DNA: TGTGCCAGCAGCTTGGGGGTAGCGGGAGAGGATGAGCAGTTCTTC. Protein: CASSLGVAGEDEQFF.

The chain is built from TRBV24-1 and TRBJ1-2, with D uncertain. The ends were cut back, 4 bases at V and 8 bases at J, with 7 bases in the middle. From germline, CDR1 is KGHDR and CDR2 SFDVKD. The CDR3 spans 11 residues. The CDR3 sequence is CATSENGGYTF. The CDR3 DNA follows: TGTGCCACCAGTGAGAACGGGGGCTACACCTTC.

V usage is TRBV29-1 and J usage is TRBJ2-7, with D tentatively TRBD1 (5 bases). Deletions cut 6 bases from V and 1 base from J, with 19 bases between. The CDR3 loop spans 15 amino acids. From germline, CDR1 is SQVTM and CDR2 ANQGSEA. CDR3 residues: CSVPAGKSPSYEQYF. Here the CDR3 DNA reads TGCAGCGTACCCGCAGGGAAATCCCCATCCTACGAGCAGTACTTC.

The chain is built from TRBV7-9 and TRBJ1-4; TRBD1 matches at 7 bases. The V gene end was trimmed by 5 bases and the J gene end by 14 bases; junction bases not matched to a gene: 11. Germline assignment: CDR1 SEHNR and CDR2 FQNEAQ (reference sequence). The CDR3 is 13 amino acids. The CDR3 is CASSPGQAKSLFF. Written as DNA, the CDR3 is TGTGCCAGCAGCCCAGGACAGGCGAAGAGTCTGTTTTTT.

The chain uses TRBV28 and TRBJ2-1; the match to TRBD2 covers 14 bases. Germline loops: CDR1 MDHEN, CDR2 SYDVKM. Trimming removed 8 bases from V and 4 bases from J; junction bases left unmatched: 7. The length of the CDR3 is 16 residues. The CDR3 sequence: CASGSTSGRGYNEQFF. CDR3 in DNA: TGTGCCAGCGGGTCGACTAGCGGGAGGGGGTACAATGAGCAGTTCTTC.

The chain uses TRBV7-8 and TRBJ1-2, with 8 positions matching TRBD1. Germline trimming cut 4 bases from V and 8 bases from J; bases unmatched to any gene: 9. The germline CDR1 and CDR2 sequences are SGHVS and FQNEAQ. The length of the CDR3 is 14 residues. The CDR3 loop reads CASSSDRAVVGYTF. The DNA of the CDR3 is TGTGCCAGCAGCTCGGACAGGGCCGTCGTCGGCTACACCTTC.

The chain carries TRBV5-1 and TRBJ1-6; weak D call: TRBD1 (6 bases). CDR3 size: 14 residues. V was cut by 0 bases and J by 7 bases, with 8 bases left in between. Germline loops: CDR1 SGHRS, CDR2 YFSETQ. CDR3 bases: TGCGCCAGCAGCTTGGGACAGGCGAATTCACCCCTCCACTTT. This translates into CASSLGQANSPLHF.

This chain uses TRBV3-1 (or the pseudogene TRBV3-2) with TRBJ1-4; a weak D match, TRBD1 (5 bases). V shed 6 bases and J shed 6 bases, with 17 bases lying between them. Germline V gene data show CDR1 as LGHDT and CDR2 as YNNKEL (reference sequence). The CDR3 totals 15 residues. CDR3 loop: CASSRTGTYHEKLFF. The CDR3 DNA follows: TGTGCCAGCAGTCGAACCGGGACTTATCATGAAAAACTGTTTTTT.

The CDR3 region has the DNA TGTGCCAGCAGCTCCGTTATTGGGGCCGGAAACACCATATATTTT. Translation gives CASSSVIGAGNTIYF. The gene calls are TRBV3-1 (or the pseudogene TRBV3-2) and TRBJ1-3; TRBD1 is a possible D gene (5 bases). Trimming took off 5 bases at V and 4 bases at J, with 15 bases between the two ends. Germline CDR1 is LGHDT and CDR2 is YNNKEL (reference sequence). This CDR3 is built from 15 residues.

The rearrangement joins TRBV30 to TRBJ1-6; D may be TRBD1 (6 bases). Trimming shortened V by 3 bases and J by 8 bases, and 17 bases separated the two germline ends. CDR1 and CDR2 from the germline V gene are GTSNPN and SVGIG (reference sequence). The CDR3 is 15 amino acids. CDR3 DNA sequence: TGTGCCTGGAGCAGTGGGGCGGGGGCGGATTCACCCCTCCACTTT. Its protein product is CAWSSGAGADSPLHF.

The CDR3 DNA reads as TGTGCCAGTAGTATGGGACCGGGACAGGGGGTCACTGAAGCTTTCTTT. Protein: CASSMGPGQGVTEAFF. The V call is TRBV19, the J call TRBJ1-1; TRBD1 agrees at 11 bases. Germline-derived CDR1 and CDR2 are LNHDA and SQIVND (reference sequence). This CDR3 region has 16 residues. Trimming at V came to 3 bases and at J to 4 bases, leaving 7 bases not matched to a gene.

J is TRBJ1-1 and V is TRBV10-1, with 9 bases aligning to TRBD1. V dropped 5 bases and J dropped 6; count of bases not matched to a gene: 4. The CDR3 sequence is 13 residues long. Looked up from germline, CDR1 is WNHNN and CDR2 is SYGVQD (reference sequence). The CDR3 is CASSIQGAAEAFF. The CDR3 nucleotides are TGCGCCAGCAGTATACAGGGGGCCGCTGAAGCTTTCTTT.

The J gene is TRBJ2-7, the V gene TRBV23-1; 8 bases fit TRBD1. TRBV23-1 has ORF status, its function being uncertain. The length of the CDR3 is 14 residues. V dropped 5 bases and J dropped 1; count of bases not matched to a gene: 4. CDR3 amino acids: CASSKTGASYEQYV. DNA for the CDR3: TGCGCCAGCAGTAAGACAGGGGCGTCCTACGAGCAGTACGTC.

The V and J genes are TRBV11-2 and TRBJ2-7; 8 nucleotides align to TRBD1. Germline assignment: CDR1 SGHAT and CDR2 FQNNGV. V lost 3 bases and J lost 7; bases outside the gene matches: 8. The CDR3 is 14 residues long. Here the CDR3 reads CASSFPGQEKEQYF. The CDR3 DNA is TGTGCCAGCAGCTTTCCGGGACAGGAGAAGGAGCAGTACTTC.

The J gene is TRBJ1-6, the V gene TRBV3-1 (or the pseudogene TRBV3-2), with D hard to call. The germline V and J ends were trimmed by 1 base and 7 bases, with 8 bases remaining between them. Germline lookup yields CDR1 LGHDT and CDR2 YNNKEL (reference sequence). The CDR3 runs 14 residues. This chain's CDR3 is CASSQVQANSPLHF. The CDR3 nucleotides are TGTGCCAGCAGCCAAGTCCAGGCGAATTCACCCCTCCACTTT.

The rearrangement links TRBV10-1 to TRBJ2-1; tentatively, D is TRBD1 (6 bases). The CDR3 covers 15 residues. CDR1 and CDR2 (germline): WNHNN, SYGVQD (reference sequence). The ends were cut back, 2 bases at V and 6 bases at J, with 14 bases in the middle. CDR3 bases: TGCGCCAGCAGTGAGACAGGGATGGGAACCAATGAGCAGTTCTTC. This encodes CASSETGMGTNEQFF.